This T cell receptor beta chain was found in a study of T cell repertoires in cytomegalovirus infection. About the research overall: Public TCR beta signatures were indicative of both CMV infection and a matching HLA type. Findings and limits, study-wide: Adding up the frequency of public TCR beta families identified people who carried CMV plus the relevant HLA. Within the response measured ex vivo, HLA-C-restricted CMV-specific TCR beta clonotypes were dominant.

This CDR3 spans 15 amino acids. From germline, CDR1 is MNHEY and CDR2 SMNVEV (reference sequence). V was pared by 7 bases and J by 0 bases, with 7 bases of the junction left unmatched. One entry per CDR3 protein results from TCRdb running MiXCR on the reads. This repertoire shows approximately 770,000 distinct CDR3 sequences, 29% found once; its top ten account for around 13%. Remarks on this clonotype: Its antigen remains unknown.

The gene calls are TRBV27 and TRBJ1-2; TRBD1 aligns across 8 bases. The sequence was collected from a human donor in good health (CMV status not recorded). Some clones in this sample may be carry-over from other donors' samples. Sequencing used cultured CD8+ T cells from PBMCs, obtained from culture after CMV antigen stimulation. For the CDR3, the DNA is TGTGCCAGCAACCGACAGGGGAGAGCTAACTATGGCTACACCTTC. It codes for CASNRQGRANYGYTF.